Following are 10 T cell receptor beta chains from one sample sequenced in a study of cytomegalovirus exposure and HLA in healthy donors. PCR employed 60 Vbeta and 13 Jbeta primers. The protocol was immunoSEQ multiplex PCR, while the TCRdb copy is restricted to in-frame clones and leaves out a portion. The profile shows roughly 100,000 clones, approximately 70% of them singletons. The sample consisted of PBMCs. The receptors were gathered from a man aged 30 to 39 in good health and CMV-seronegative.

The chain carries TRBV27 and TRBJ1-5; 7 bases line up with TRBD1. The trim removed 10 bases at V and 0 bases at J, leaving 9 bases unmatched. CDR1 MNHEY and CDR2 SMNVEV come from the germline V gene (reference sequence). The CDR3 runs 15 residues. In DNA, the CDR3 is TGTGCCACCCGTTGGGGGACAGATAGCAATCAGCCCCAGCATTTT. Its protein is CATRWGTDSNQPQHF.

V and J are TRBV4-3 and TRBJ1-1; D is possibly TRBD1 (5 bases). CDR1 and CDR2 (germline): LGHNA, YSLEER. Trimming took 0 bases from V and 0 from J, leaving 14 bases between them. The CDR3 loop spans 17 amino acids. The CDR3 sequence: CASSQDVRGSLNTEAFF. The CDR3 nucleotides read TGCGCCAGCAGCCAAGATGTACGGGGGTCTCTGAACACTGAAGCTTTCTTT.

The CDR3 nucleotides read TGTGCCTGGAGTGTTGGGACAGGGTCTCAGCCCCAGCATTTT. Protein: CAWSVGTGSQPQHF. The chain has TRBV30 and TRBJ1-5; 9 nucleotides align to TRBD1. The CDR3 totals 14 residues. In germline, CDR1 is GTSNPN, CDR2 SVGIG (reference sequence). The trim removed 0 bases at V and 6 bases at J, leaving 3 bases unmatched.

The chain couples TRBV5-4 to TRBJ2-5; D perhaps matches TRBD1 (5 bases). With 1 base removed from V and 2 bases from J, the gap between germline ends came to 15 bases. CDR1 and CDR2 (germline): SGHNT, YYREEE (reference sequence). The CDR3 totals 16 residues. In DNA form, the CDR3 reads TGTGCCAGCAGCTTGAAATCTCTGGCAGGGCAAGAGACCCAGTACTTC. This sequence encodes CASSLKSLAGQETQYF.

In its sample, this clone was seen once. The chain combines TRBV30 with TRBJ1-2, with TRBD1 matching 8 bases. Germline V gene data show CDR1 as GTSNPN and CDR2 as SVGIG (reference sequence). The CDR3 extends over 12 amino acids. V gave up 1 base and J gave up 7 bases; unmatched junction bases: 2. CDR3 in amino acids: CAWSAGGGGYTF. The CDR3 DNA follows: TGTGCCTGGAGTGCAGGGGGCGGTGGCTACACCTTC.

DNA for the CDR3: TGTGCCAGCAGCCACCCTGCGGGGGGACCGTCTGGAAACACCATATATTTT. It specifies CASSHPAGGPSGNTIYF. The V call is TRBV11-2, the J call TRBJ1-3; tentative D call: TRBD1 (5 bases). V lost 5 bases to trimming and J lost 1 base, with 18 bases between them. Germline loops: CDR1 SGHAT, CDR2 FQNNGV. The CDR3 spans 17 residues. Complete variable domain (other parts from reference TRBV11-2 and TRBJ1-3): EAGVAQSPRYKIIEKRQSVAFWCNPISGHATLYWYQQILGQGPKLLIQFQNNGVVDDSQLPKDRFSAERLKGVDSTLKIQPAKLEDSAVYLCASSHPAGGPSGNTIYFGEGSWLTVV.

J is TRBJ2-6 and V is TRBV4-3; the D is unclear. V lost 2 bases and J 2 bases, leaving 16 bases between the germline ends. From germline, CDR1 is LGHNA and CDR2 YSLEER. The CDR3 has 18 residues. CDR3 sequence reads: CASSQTLVVPPGANVLTF. The CDR3, as DNA: TGCGCCAGCAGCCAAACTCTGGTTGTTCCGCCTGGGGCCAACGTCCTGACTTTC.

There are a few counts of this clone. This chain connects TRBV10-3 to TRBJ2-7; possibly TRBD1 for D (5 bases). The V end was cut by 5 bases, the J end by 6 bases, with 8 bases between. CDR1 is ENHRY, CDR2 SYGVKD, per germline. This CDR3 spans 11 amino acids. Here the CDR3 reads CAISNQGEQYF. Here the CDR3 DNA reads TGTGCCATCAGTAACCAGGGCGAGCAGTACTTC.

DNA of the CDR3: TGTGCCAGCAGGGACACAGGGGGAGGAGGCTATGGCTACACCTTC. Translated, it gives CASRDTGGGGYGYTF. The rearrangement joins TRBV6-5 to TRBJ1-2; 8 bases match TRBD1. The CDR3 consists of 15 residues. Germline V gene sequence: CDR1 MNHEY, CDR2 SVGAGI. V lost 6 bases to trimming and J lost 4 bases; unmatched junction nucleotides: 10.

The chain combines TRBV6-5 with TRBJ2-5, with D possibly TRBD2 on 6 matching bases. TRBJ2-7 matches the DNA end more closely, so the J call is doubtful. The V gene's germline CDR1 is MNHEY and CDR2 SVGAGI. This CDR3 is built from 13 residues. The CDR3 loop reads CASRPGVKDEQYF. CDR3 DNA sequence: TGTGCCAGCAGGCCGGGGGTGAAGGACGAGCAGTACTTC.